The rows below give T cell receptor beta chains drawn from one sample of a study of T-cell reconstitution after alpha-beta-depleted transplantation in children. TCRdb redid the calling of the PCR reads with MiXCR, one entry per CDR3 protein. The repertoire consists of approximately 230,000 distinct CDR3 sequences, with approximately 24% occurring once and the leading ten covering around 4.8%. The sequences come from PBMCs, mostly from graft donor cells, collected 360 days after TCRalphabeta/CD19-depleted stem cell transplant. Every receptor here comes from a female patient between 2 and 15 years old who had a stem cell transplant for congenital amegakaryocytic thrombocytopenia, so the T cells may come from the graft donor. Both conserved end residues are part of each CDR3. The D gene is left open where the match is weak. Rows may omit the clone size; those that give it use once, few, many or a size class.

>TRBV14|TRBJ1-6|-|-
TGTGCCAGCAGCCACCAGACAGCTTCACCCCTCCACTTT
CASSHQTASPLHF
>TRBV12-3/TRBV12-4|TRBJ2-2|-|few
TGTGCCAGCAGTTTTCCGGGGGTGCCCGGGGAGCTGTTTTTT
CASSFPGVPGELFF
>TRBV4-2|TRBJ1-5|-|-
TGTGCCAGCAGCCAAGAATGGGGATATAGCAATCAGCCCCAGCATTTT
CASSQEWGYSNQPQHF
>TRBV20-1|TRBJ1-1|-|few
TGCAGTGCTAGATATTTGGGCACTGAAGCTTTCTTT
CSARYLGTEAFF
>TRBV5-1|TRBJ1-1|-|-
TGCGCCAGCAGCTTCGGCCCGGATCAGAACACTGAAGCTTTCTTT
CASSFGPDQNTEAFF
>TRBV7-2|TRBJ2-5|TRBD1|-
TGTGCCAGCAGCTTATTAGGGGGCGAGGTAACAGAGACCCAGTACTTC
CASSLLGGEVTETQYF
>TRBV5-1|TRBJ1-2|-|-
TGCGCCAGCAGCTTGGCTGGGTTTAACTATGGCTACACCTTC
CASSLAGFNYGYTF
>TRBV3-1|TRBJ2-7|TRBD1|-
TGTGCCAGCAGAGCCGGGACAGGGGACGAGCAGTACTTC
CASRAGTGDEQYF
>TRBV28|TRBJ1-2|-|-
TGTGCCAGCAGGCCGACAGCCAACTATGGCTACACCTTC
CASRPTANYGYTF
>TRBV25-1|TRBJ2-1|-|few
TGTGCCAGCAGTGAATACTCAGTAAATGAGCAGTTCTTC
CASSEYSVNEQFF
>TRBV12-3/TRBV12-4|TRBJ2-5|-|few
TGTGCCAGCAGTTTCGGTTTAGAGGAGACCCAGTACTTC
CASSFGLEETQYF
>TRBV10-3|TRBJ2-5|-|few
TGTGCCACCCATCGGGGGCGGGGATGGAGTGGGGGAGAGACCCAGTACTTC
CATHRGRGWSGGETQYF
>TRBV3-1|TRBJ1-3|-|few
TGTGCCAGCAGCCCTTTCGGAAACACCATATATTTT
CASSPFGNTIYF
>TRBV20-1|TRBJ2-7|-|few
TGCAGTACCAGTGAGCAGGGCCGGTCCTACGAGCAGTACTTC
CSTSEQGRSYEQYF
>TRBV18|TRBJ2-5|-|-
TGTGCCAGCTCACCCCGGGACCCCAGGAAAGAGACCCAGTACTTC
CASSPRDPRKETQYF
>TRBV4-1|TRBJ2-1|-|-
TGCGCCAGCAGCTGGCCGTCCCGCAATGAGCAGTTCTTC
CASSWPSRNEQFF
>TRBV5-1|TRBJ1-4|-|few
TGCGCCAGCAGCCCCCTGGGGGCAGGAACTAATGAAAAACTGTTTTTT
CASSPLGAGTNEKLFF
>TRBV20-1|TRBJ1-1|TRBD1|few
TGCAGTGCCAAGAGGGCAGGGGGCAACACTGAAGCTTTCTTT
CSAKRAGGNTEAFF
>TRBV5-1|TRBJ2-1|-|many
TGTGCCAGCAGCCTTGGACAGTACAATGAGCAGTTCTTC
CASSLGQYNEQFF
>TRBV20-1|TRBJ2-3|-|-
TGCAGTGCAACCGGACGGGGAAGCACAGATACGCAGTATTTT
CSATGRGSTDTQYF
>TRBV6-5|TRBJ1-1|-|few
TGTGCCAGCCTGGTCCGGACTGTGAACACTGAAGCTTTCTTT
CASLVRTVNTEAFF
>TRBV10-2|TRBJ2-3|TRBD2|-
TGCGCCAGCAAGGGGAGGGGCAGCACAGATACGCAGTATTTT
CASKGRGSTDTQYF
>TRBV5-5|TRBJ2-3|-|few
TGTGCCAGCAGCTACTTTTTTACCGGCCCCACAGATACGCAGTATTTT
CASSYFFTGPTDTQYF
>TRBV4-1|TRBJ2-1|-|many
TGCGCCAGCAGCCGAGCCCGGGACTCTTACAATGAGCAGTTCTTC
CASSRARDSYNEQFF
>TRBV20-1|TRBJ2-1|-|many
TGCAGTGCTAGGCGGAGCTCCTACAATGAGCAGTTCTTC
CSARRSSYNEQFF
>TRBV20-1|TRBJ2-3|TRBD2|-
TGCAGTGCTAAAACACTAGCGGGAGGGCCGGTCCAGACGCAGTATTTT
CSAKTLAGGPVQTQYF
>TRBV15|TRBJ1-2|-|-
TGTGCCACCAGCTCCCCAGGAGGACAGAGCTGGGGCTACACCTTC
CATSSPGGQSWGYTF
>TRBV2|TRBJ1-1|-|few
TGTGCCAGCAGGGTGTACACTGAAGCTTTCTTT
CASRVYTEAFF
>TRBV2|TRBJ2-2|-|few
TGTGCCAGCAGCTACAGGGTTTTAGATACCGGGGAGCTGTTTTTT
CASSYRVLDTGELFF
>TRBV27|TRBJ2-2|-|few
TGTGCCAGCAGTTTCGGCGCCAGATTAACCGGGGAGCTGTTTTTT
CASSFGARLTGELFF
>TRBV20-1|TRBJ2-3|TRBD2|-
TGCAGTGCTGAGGGACTAGCGGGGCCAGATACGCAGTATTTT
CSAEGLAGPDTQYF
>TRBV7-8|TRBJ2-1|-|-
TGTGCCAGCAGCCCCCGGACTGGTCCGAGGTTCTTC
CASSPRTGPRFF
>TRBV20-1|TRBJ2-1|-|-
TGCAGTGCCACCGACCTTAGGGACTCCTTACATGAGCAGTTCTTC
CSATDLRDSLHEQFF
>TRBV6-1|TRBJ2-1|-|-
TGTGCCAGCAGTGAAGTGCGTGGGAATGAGCAGTTCTTC
CASSEVRGNEQFF
>TRBV20-1|TRBJ2-7|-|-
TGCAGTGCTCTGGACGGACGTCTAGGATGGGAGCAGTACTTC
CSALDGRLGWEQYF
>TRBV13|TRBJ2-1|-|few
TGTGCCAGCACCGCAGTAGGGGCCAGGGCGGGTAATGAGCAGTTCTTC
CASTAVGARAGNEQFF
>TRBV12-3/TRBV12-4|TRBJ2-1|-|many
TGTGCCAGCAGTGCAACAGGGACCAACTACAATGAGCAGTTCTTC
CASSATGTNYNEQFF
>TRBV30|TRBJ1-5|-|-
TGTGCCTGGAGTGTACGCCGGGATCAGCCCCAGCATTTT
CAWSVRRDQPQHF
>TRBV10-3|TRBJ2-1|-|few
TGTGCCATCAGTGTTCCGGGGTTAAATGAGCAGTTCTTC
CAISVPGLNEQFF
>TRBV5-1|TRBJ1-1|TRBD1|-
TGCGCCAGCAGCAGCAACAGGGGAATGAACACTGAAGCTTTCTTT
CASSSNRGMNTEAFF
>TRBV14|TRBJ2-3|-|-
TGTGCCAGCAGCCGGTCCGGGGGACTCGCAAAAAATACGCAGTATTTT
CASSRSGGLAKNTQYF
>TRBV27|TRBJ2-5|-|few
TGTGCCAGCAGTCCTCGAGGCCCGGGGCAAGAGACCCAGTACTTC
CASSPRGPGQETQYF
>TRBV5-4|TRBJ2-2|TRBD1|-
TGTGCCAGCAGGGGGACCGGGACAGCTAACACCGGGGAGCTGTTTTTT
CASRGTGTANTGELFF
>TRBV7-2|TRBJ2-7|TRBD2|few
TGTGCCAGCAGCTTTTCTGGACTAGCGACACTTTACGAGCAGTACTTC
CASSFSGLATLYEQYF
>TRBV29-1|TRBJ2-1|-|once
TGCAGCGTCCTCTTCCGGACACAAGACAATGAGCAGTTCTTC
CSVLFRTQDNEQFF
>TRBV6-2/TRBV6-3|TRBJ2-2|-|-
TGTGCCAGCAGTTTGGCGTCCGGGGGCGGGGAGCTGTTTTTT
CASSLASGGGELFF
>TRBV6-5|TRBJ1-2|-|-
TGTGCCAGCGGACGGGGGGTCTATGGCTACACCTTC
CASGRGVYGYTF
>TRBV4-1|TRBJ2-7|-|few
TGCGCAACCGGGACACCAAGCTCCTACGAGCAGTACTTC
CATGTPSSYEQYF
>TRBV12-3/TRBV12-4|TRBJ2-2|TRBD1|few
TGTGCCAGCAGTTTTGACAGGGGAACCGGGGAGCTGTTTTTT
CASSFDRGTGELFF
>TRBV28|TRBJ1-1|-|many
TGTGCCAGCAGTTTTGTGGACACTGAAGCTTTCTTT
CASSFVDTEAFF
>TRBV5-1|TRBJ2-3|-|few
TGCGCCAGCAGCTTGGCCTTGAGGGGGATAGATACGCAGTATTTT
CASSLALRGIDTQYF
>TRBV4-1|TRBJ1-5|-|-
TGCGCCAGCAGCCAATCTCTGTACGATCAGCCCCAGCATTTT
CASSQSLYDQPQHF
>TRBV5-4|TRBJ1-1|-|-
TGTGCCAGCAGCTCCGAGACCACTGAAGCTTTCTTT
CASSSETTEAFF
>TRBV7-2|TRBJ2-5|TRBD1|few
TGTGCCAGCAGGTGGACAGGGTGGGAAGAGACCCAGTACTTC
CASRWTGWEETQYF
>TRBV20-1|TRBJ2-1|-|-
TGCAGTGCTAGTGTTGGACCTAATGAGCAGTTCTTC
CSASVGPNEQFF
>TRBV7-9|TRBJ2-7|-|-
TGTGCCAGCAGCCACGAAGGGACCGTTCGCGAGCAGTACTTC
CASSHEGTVREQYF
>TRBV28|TRBJ2-1|-|many
TGTGCCAGCAGTACAGGGTCCTACAATGAGCAGTTCTTC
CASSTGSYNEQFF
>TRBV6-2/TRBV6-3|TRBJ2-1|TRBD2|-
TGTGCCAGCGCCTCTAGCGGGAGTCCCTACAATGAGCAGTTCTTC
CASASSGSPYNEQFF
>TRBV7-2|TRBJ2-3|-|few
TGTGCCAGCAGCTTAGTCCAGACCGATACGCAGTATTTT
CASSLVQTDTQYF
>TRBV5-1|TRBJ2-3|-|few
TGCGCCAGCAGCCTAAACCGAGACACAGATACGCAGTATTTT
CASSLNRDTDTQYF